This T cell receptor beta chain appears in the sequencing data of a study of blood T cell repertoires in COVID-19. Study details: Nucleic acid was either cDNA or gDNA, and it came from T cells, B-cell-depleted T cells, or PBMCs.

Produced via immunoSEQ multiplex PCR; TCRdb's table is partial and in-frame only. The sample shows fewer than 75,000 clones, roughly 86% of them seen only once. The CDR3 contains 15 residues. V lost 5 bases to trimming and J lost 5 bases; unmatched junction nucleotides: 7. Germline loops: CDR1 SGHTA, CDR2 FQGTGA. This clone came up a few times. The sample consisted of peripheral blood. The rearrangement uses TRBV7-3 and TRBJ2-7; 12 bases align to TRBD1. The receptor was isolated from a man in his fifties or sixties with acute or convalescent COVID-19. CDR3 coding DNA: TGTGCCAGCAGCATTACCGGGACAGGGGGCCACGAGCAGTACTTC. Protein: CASSITGTGGHEQYF.